These T cell receptor beta chains were read from a single sample in a study of technical replicates of blood from a handful of donors. TCRdb keeps only in-frame clones here, not all; method: immunoSEQ multiplex PCR. The data contain over 75,000 clones, around 95% of them seen just once; the ten biggest clones take up approximately 0.22%. Specimen: T cells isolated from PBMCs. The receptors shown here come from a human donor in good health. Both conserved end residues are part of each CDR3. Each record gives: CDR3 DNA, CDR3 protein, J gene, V gene, clone size, D gene. A D gene is named only where the DNA matches it firmly. Expanded clones get a size class; other rows say once, few or many, or leave the size out.

DNA: TGTGCCAGCAGTGATGAGGATTCACCCCTCCACTTT; CDR3: CASSDEDSPLHF; J: TRBJ1-6; V: TRBV2; size: NA; D: NA
DNA: TGTGCCAGCAGCGTAAGAGGAGGACCGAGTGGGTCAAGTACTGAAGCTTTCTTT; CDR3: CASSVRGGPSGSSTEAFF; J: TRBJ1-1; V: TRBV9; size: NA; D: NA
DNA: TGTGCCAGCACCCCGAGCGGGGGGACACCAGATACGCAGTATTTT; CDR3: CASTPSGGTPDTQYF; J: TRBJ2-3; V: TRBV2; size: NA; D: TRBD2
DNA: TGTGCCAGCAGTTTATTGACTAGCGGGAGAATAGGGTCTGGGGCCAACGTCCTGACTTTC; CDR3: CASSLLTSGRIGSGANVLTF; J: TRBJ2-6; V: TRBV27; size: NA; D: TRBD2
DNA: TGTGCCAGCAGCCCAGGACAGAACACTGAAGCTTTCTTT; CDR3: CASSPGQNTEAFF; J: TRBJ1-1; V: TRBV28; size: NA; D: NA
DNA: TGTGCCAGCAGTCCCCCCGGCAATGAGCAGTTCTTC; CDR3: CASSPPGNEQFF; J: TRBJ2-1; V: TRBV28; size: NA; D: NA
DNA: TGTGCCAGCAGCTTGCAGGGGGTCGATCAGCCCCAGCATTTT; CDR3: CASSLQGVDQPQHF; J: TRBJ1-5; V: TRBV5-4; size: NA; D: TRBD1
DNA: TGTGCCAGCAGCTTAGCCTTTGCGGTCTATGGCTACACCTTC; CDR3: CASSLAFAVYGYTF; J: TRBJ1-2; V: TRBV7-9; size: NA; D: NA
DNA: TGTGCCAGCAGCCAAGAGCGGAGGGAGGAAAAACTGTTTTTT; CDR3: CASSQERREEKLFF; J: TRBJ1-4; V: TRBV4-2; size: NA; D: NA
DNA: TGCGCCAGCAGCTGGGCCGGGACAGCCAATAACAATGAGCAGTTCTTC; CDR3: CASSWAGTANNNEQFF; J: TRBJ2-1; V: TRBV5-1; size: NA; D: TRBD1
DNA: TGTGCCAGTAGCTTAGCGGGAGGGGGGTTTTACAATGAGCAGTTCTTC; CDR3: CASSLAGGGFYNEQFF; J: TRBJ2-1; V: TRBV19; size: once; D: TRBD2
DNA: TGTGCCAGCAGTCTACCACCTAGGGGAAACTCTGGGGCCAACGTCCTGACTTTC; CDR3: CASSLPPRGNSGANVLTF; J: TRBJ2-6; V: TRBV7-6; size: NA; D: NA
DNA: TGTGCCAGCAGTCTTTGGGCGGGGGCCGCGTACCAAGAGACCCAGTACTTC; CDR3: CASSLWAGAAYQETQYF; J: TRBJ2-5; V: TRBV27; size: NA; D: NA
DNA: TGTGCCAGTAGTATCGCGGGGAGCGAGTTCTTC; CDR3: CASSIAGSEFF; J: TRBJ2-1; V: TRBV19; size: NA; D: NA
DNA: TGTGCCAGCAGTGACCAGGACAGGGAGAGTTCCAACTATGGCTACACCTTC; CDR3: CASSDQDRESSNYGYTF; J: TRBJ1-2; V: TRBV6-4; size: NA; D: TRBD1
DNA: TGTGCCAGCAGACAGCTATCTATCACTGGCTACACCTTC; CDR3: CASRQLSITGYTF; J: TRBJ1-2; V: TRBV6-6; size: NA; D: NA
DNA: TGTGCCAGCAGCCCATATAGCGGGAGACTATACGAGCAGTACTTC; CDR3: CASSPYSGRLYEQYF; J: TRBJ2-7; V: TRBV27; size: NA; D: TRBD2
DNA: TGTGCCAGTAGTGGGGGGACAGGCTCCTACGAGCAGTACTTC; CDR3: CASSGGTGSYEQYF; J: TRBJ2-7; V: TRBV19; size: once; D: TRBD1
DNA: TGTGCCAGCAGCCCCCCGGGGAGCGGGACCCAGTACTTC; CDR3: CASSPPGSGTQYF; J: TRBJ2-5; V: TRBV7-3; size: NA; D: NA
DNA: TGCGCCAGCAGCCTCCGGGACAGGGGGGACAATGAGCAGTTCTTC; CDR3: CASSLRDRGDNEQFF; J: TRBJ2-1; V: TRBV4-1; size: NA; D: TRBD1
DNA: TGTGCCACCTGCATGGGGAGATCGAACACCGGGGAGCTGTTTTTT; CDR3: CATCMGRSNTGELFF; J: TRBJ2-2; V: TRBV15; size: NA; D: NA
DNA: TGCGCCAGCAGCCAAGACAGGGGGGGCACAGATACGCAGTATTTT; CDR3: CASSQDRGGTDTQYF; J: TRBJ2-3; V: TRBV4-1; size: NA; D: NA
DNA: TGCGCCAGCAGCCGTGGGGGGGGCTCTGGGGCCAACGTCCTGACTTTC; CDR3: CASSRGGGSGANVLTF; J: TRBJ2-6; V: TRBV5-1; size: NA; D: TRBD2
DNA: TGTGCCAGCAGTGTTCTAGCGGGGGCCTACAATGAGCAGTTCTTC; CDR3: CASSVLAGAYNEQFF; J: TRBJ2-1; V: TRBV6-4; size: once; D: TRBD2
DNA: TGTGCCAGCAGCAGAATGACTAGCGGGAGAGAAGATACGCAGTATTTT; CDR3: CASSRMTSGREDTQYF; J: TRBJ2-3; V: TRBV5-4; size: few; D: TRBD2
DNA: TGTGCCAGTAGTACAGGCCCCTATGGCTACACCTTC; CDR3: CASSTGPYGYTF; J: TRBJ1-2; V: TRBV19; size: NA; D: NA
DNA: TGTGCCAGCAGCGTGTTGGCCGGGGTCACAGATACGCAGTATTTT; CDR3: CASSVLAGVTDTQYF; J: TRBJ2-3; V: TRBV9; size: NA; D: NA
DNA: TGTGCCAGCAGCGTGGGACTAGCGCTATACAATGAGCAGTTCTTC; CDR3: CASSVGLALYNEQFF; J: TRBJ2-1; V: TRBV9; size: NA; D: TRBD2
DNA: TGCGCCAGCAGCCCTACAGGGGGCAACGACGAGCAGTACTTC; CDR3: CASSPTGGNDEQYF; J: TRBJ2-7; V: TRBV4-1; size: NA; D: TRBD1
DNA: TGTGCCAGCAGTTATGCCCACATAAAAAACATTCAGTACTTC; CDR3: CASSYAHIKNIQYF; J: TRBJ2-4; V: TRBV27; size: NA; D: NA
DNA: TGTGCCAGCAGCTTGAAAGTGGCCCGCTCCTACGAGCAGTACTTC; CDR3: CASSLKVARSYEQYF; J: TRBJ2-7; V: TRBV5-4; size: NA; D: NA
DNA: TGCGCCAGCAGCGTTGACAGAGCATCTGGAAACACCATATATTTT; CDR3: CASSVDRASGNTIYF; J: TRBJ1-3; V: TRBV5-1; size: NA; D: NA
DNA: TGTGCCAGCAGCGTAGGAAGCGGGAGGGGCACCGGGGAGCTGTTTTTT; CDR3: CASSVGSGRGTGELFF; J: TRBJ2-2; V: TRBV9; size: NA; D: TRBD2
DNA: TGTGCCAGCAGCCAGGCAGGGCGCGGTGGCTACACCTTC; CDR3: CASSQAGRGGYTF; J: TRBJ1-2; V: TRBV4-2; size: NA; D: NA
DNA: TGTGCCAGCAGCCAAGTACTACTGGCCTATGAGCAGTTCTTC; CDR3: CASSQVLLAYEQFF; J: TRBJ2-1; V: TRBV14; size: NA; D: NA
DNA: TGTGCCAGCAGTTATTCTAGGACAGGGCCCTACGAGCAGTACTTC; CDR3: CASSYSRTGPYEQYF; J: TRBJ2-7; V: TRBV6-5; size: NA; D: TRBD1
DNA: TGTGCCAGCTCGGGACAGGGGGCGAGTAGAAACACCATATATTTT; CDR3: CASSGQGASRNTIYF; J: TRBJ1-3; V: TRBV28; size: NA; D: TRBD1
DNA: TGTGCCAGCAGAAGGACAGCGAACACCGGGGAGCTGTTTTTT; CDR3: CASRRTANTGELFF; J: TRBJ2-2; V: TRBV14; size: NA; D: NA
DNA: TGTGCCAGCAGTCTCGATGGTGCCCAACTCGGCTACACCTTC; CDR3: CASSLDGAQLGYTF; J: TRBJ1-2; V: TRBV28; size: NA; D: NA
DNA: TGTGCCAGCAGTGAGGCCGGGAGTGGGGGGGAGACCCAGTACTTC; CDR3: CASSEAGSGGETQYF; J: TRBJ2-5; V: TRBV25-1; size: NA; D: NA
DNA: TGCAGCGACAAACAAGTTCATACGCAGTATTTT; CDR3: CSDKQVHTQYF; J: TRBJ2-3; V: TRBV29-1; size: NA; D: NA
DNA: TGCAGCGTAGTAACTAGCGGAACCTACAATGAGCAGTTCTTC; CDR3: CSVVTSGTYNEQFF; J: TRBJ2-1; V: TRBV29-1; size: NA; D: TRBD2
DNA: TGTGCCAGCAGTTTTAGGGGGCTAGACAATGAGCAGTTCTTC; CDR3: CASSFRGLDNEQFF; J: TRBJ2-1; V: TRBV27; size: NA; D: TRBD1